These 18 T cell receptor beta chains were all obtained from the same sample, sequenced in a study of post-analysis software for immune sequencing data. Study-wide results and limits: TRBV5-6, TRBV5-1 and TRBV20-1 belonged to a set of about five TRBV segments that were more frequent in patients than controls.

Each TCR beta cDNA library carried unique molecular identifiers. MiXCR, run by TCRdb on the PCR reads, gives a single entry per CDR3 protein. The sample holds roughly 730,000 distinct CDR3 sequences, about 27% seen once. For these receptors, no antigen is known. Specimen: blood. These receptors all stem from a girl aged 10 to 17 with multiple sclerosis.

The rearrangement joins TRBV27 to TRBJ1-2; no definite D call. V was cut by 2 bases and J by 3 bases, with 10 bases left in between. This CDR3 region has 14 residues. CDR1 is MNHEY, CDR2 SMNVEV, per germline (reference sequence). CDR3 DNA sequence: TGTGCCAGCAGTTTAGAGCCATCCTACTATGGCTACACCTTC. Translating it yields CASSLEPSYYGYTF.

The sample holds a few counts of this clonotype. The chain couples TRBV6-6 to TRBJ2-5; 7 positions match TRBD1. CDR1 MNHNY and CDR2 SVGAGI come from the germline V gene (reference sequence). This CDR3 comprises 12 residues. Trimming cost V 8 bases and J 11 bases; bases outside gene matches: 11. The CDR3: CASRQGAPGQYF. The CDR3 DNA reads as TGTGCCAGCCGACAGGGCGCCCCTGGGCAGTACTTC.

This clonotype showed up many times. This chain connects TRBV20-1 to TRBJ2-1; TRBD2 matches at 11 bases. With V trimmed by 3 bases and J by 6 bases, 4 bases remained unmatched. Per germline, CDR1 DFQATT and CDR2 SNEGSKA (reference sequence). The CDR3 is 14 residues long. The CDR3, as DNA: TGCAGTGCTAGCTGGCTAGCGGGAGGCAATGAGCAGTTCTTC. The encoded protein is CSASWLAGGNEQFF.

This clonotype was observed many times. The rearrangement joins TRBV7-2 to TRBJ2-3; TRBD1 is a possible D gene (5 bases). Trimming pared 5 bases from V and 0 bases from J, leaving 12 bases between. Germline V CDR1 and CDR2: SGHTA, FQGNSA. The CDR3 spans 15 residues. The CDR3 protein is CASSPRTLSTDTQYF. CDR3 sequence (DNA): TGTGCCAGCAGCCCCCGGACACTTAGCACAGATACGCAGTATTTT.

The CDR3 loop is CASWEGGNTEAFF. The CDR3 coding sequence is TGTGCCAGCTGGGAGGGGGGGAACACTGAAGCTTTCTTT. The chain couples TRBV7-8 to TRBJ1-1; tentative D call: TRBD1 (6 bases). Germline V lookup: CDR1 SGHVS, CDR2 FQNEAQ. This CDR3 region has 13 residues. V lost 8 bases to trimming and J lost 1 base, with 11 bases between them.

The V call is TRBV5-1, the J call TRBJ1-1; no clear D gene. The CDR3 length is 14 residues. Germline CDR1 SGHRS, CDR2 YFSETQ. The V end was cut by 0 bases, the J end by 5 bases, with 11 bases between. In DNA form, the CDR3 reads TGCGCCAGCAGCTTGGCCTATCCTGGAACTGAAGCTTTCTTT. Its translation: CASSLAYPGTEAFF.

The V gene is TRBV9, the J gene TRBJ2-7; D uncertain. Germline V CDR1 and CDR2: SGDLS, YYNGEE. The CDR3 is made up of 16 amino acids. Trimming shortened V by 4 bases and J by 5 bases, and 22 bases separated the two germline ends. The CDR3 nucleotides read TGTGCCAGCAGCCCCCGCAGCTGGGGTTCGACCGACGAGCAGTACTTC. Amino acids: CASSPRSWGSTDEQYF. The variable domain in full, with the rest retrieved from reference TRBV9 and TRBJ2-7, is DSGVTQTPKHLITATGQRVTLRCSPRSGDLSVYWYQQSLDQGLQFLIQYYNGEERAKGNILERFSAQQFPDLHSELNLSSLELGDSALYFCASSPRSWGSTDEQYFGPGTRLTVT.

This clonotype was seen just once. The genes are TRBV6-4 and TRBJ1-2; D unresolved. Trimming removed 3 bases at V and 0 bases at J, with 8 bases between. Germline V gene sequence: CDR1 MRHNA, CDR2 SNTAGT. CDR3 length: 14 residues. CDR3 DNA: TGTGCCAGCAGTGAGCACAGCTCTAACTATGGCTACACCTTC. This gives the protein CASSEHSSNYGYTF.

The chain combines TRBV11-2 with TRBJ2-1; TRBD2 matches at 8 bases. Trimming took 5 bases from V and 12 from J; bases not matched to a gene: 9. Germline loops: CDR1 SGHAT, CDR2 FQNNGV. The CDR3 runs to 13 residues. CDR3 coding DNA: TGTGCCAGCAGCCCCCTGCGGAGCGGGAGGCAGTTCTTC. It specifies CASSPLRSGRQFF.

This clonotype was detected only a few times. The V call is TRBV6-5, the J call TRBJ2-4; 15 bases match TRBD2. Trimming removed 7 bases from V and 7 bases from J; junction bases left unmatched: 8. The germline V gene encodes CDR1 MNHEY and CDR2 SVGAGI. This CDR3 contains 16 residues. DNA for the CDR3: TGTGCCAGCATGGGACTAGCGGGAGGCGGGGGTAACATTCAGTACTTC. It is translated as CASMGLAGGGGNIQYF.

This clonotype has just a few counts. This chain uses TRBV5-4 with TRBJ2-7; possible D gene TRBD1, 6 bases. The V end was cut by 0 bases, the J end by 1 base, with 14 bases between. The length of the CDR3 is 16 residues. Germline V lookup: CDR1 SGHNT, CDR2 YYREEE (reference sequence). The CDR3 loop is CASSLGGQIFSYEQYF. CDR3 sequence (DNA): TGTGCCAGCAGCTTGGGCGGACAGATTTTTTCCTACGAGCAGTACTTC.

This clonotype occurred many times. The chain uses TRBV5-6 and TRBJ2-7, with D perhaps TRBD2 (5 bases). The CDR3 contains 14 residues. Germline loops: CDR1 SGHDT, CDR2 YYEEEE. The ends were cut back, 2 bases at V and 2 bases at J, with 11 bases in the middle. The CDR3 loop reads CASSFPGLAYEQYF. In DNA, the CDR3 is TGTGCCAGCAGCTTTCCTGGACTGGCCTACGAGCAGTACTTC.

The genes are TRBV7-2 and TRBJ1-2; the D is unclear. Trimming removed 5 bases from V and 4 bases from J, with 8 bases in between. Germline CDR1 is SGHTA and CDR2 is FQGNSA. The CDR3 is 12 amino acids. The DNA for the CDR3 is TGTGCCAGCAGCCCTACCCGCTATGGCTACACCTTC. It translates to CASSPTRYGYTF.

This clonotype has just a few counts. This chain joins TRBV18 and TRBJ2-7, with 10 bases matching TRBD1. Unmatched junction bases numbered 11, after V lost 6 bases and J lost 6 bases. The CDR3 is 15 residues long. Germline loops: CDR1 KGHSH, CDR2 LQKENI. The CDR3 bases are TGTGCCAGCTCCGCCGACCGGGACAGGGGCGGCGAGCAGTACTTC. It yields the protein CASSADRDRGGEQYF.

In this sample, this clonotype turned up a few times. This chain uses TRBV12-3 or TRBV12-4 with TRBJ1-2; D is possibly TRBD1 (5 bases). The ends were cut back, 5 bases at V and 13 bases at J, with 17 bases in the middle. The CDR3 sequence is 12 residues long. This chain's CDR3 is CASSPGLPIRTF. CDR3 nucleotide sequence: TGTGCCAGCAGTCCGGGACTCCCGATTCGCACCTTC.

This clonotype has a handful of counts. The gene calls are TRBV18 and TRBJ2-7, with 8 bases lining up with TRBD2. The CDR3 is made up of 15 amino acids. The V gene end was trimmed by 3 bases and the J gene end by 5 bases; junction bases not matched to a gene: 9. Per the germline V gene, CDR1 is KGHSH and CDR2 is LQKENI. This CDR3 is CASSPPSGLRDEQYF. CDR3 bases: TGTGCCAGCTCACCCCCTAGCGGGCTCCGCGACGAGCAGTACTTC.

This clonotype was counted a few times. The chain recombines TRBV4-1 with TRBJ1-2; no clear D gene. The germline gives CDR1 MGHRA, CDR2 YSYEKL. This CDR3 spans 15 amino acids. Trimming took off 0 bases at V and 1 base at J, with 9 bases between the two ends. DNA for the CDR3: TGCGCCAGCAGCCAAGATAGGGCAGATAACTATGGCTACACCTTC. Translated, it gives CASSQDRADNYGYTF.

This clonotype was counted only a few times. An end of the junction differs from the germline gene, which may be a read error. This sequence joins TRBV27 and TRBJ2-1; possibly TRBD2 for D (5 bases). This CDR3 has 15 residues. Germline CDR1 reads MNHEY; CDR2 reads SMNVEV (reference sequence). CDR3 in amino acids: CASSYQAGRMEERFF. CDR3 DNA: TGTGCCAGCAGTTATCAGGCGGGCCGGATGGAAGAGCGGTTCTTC.